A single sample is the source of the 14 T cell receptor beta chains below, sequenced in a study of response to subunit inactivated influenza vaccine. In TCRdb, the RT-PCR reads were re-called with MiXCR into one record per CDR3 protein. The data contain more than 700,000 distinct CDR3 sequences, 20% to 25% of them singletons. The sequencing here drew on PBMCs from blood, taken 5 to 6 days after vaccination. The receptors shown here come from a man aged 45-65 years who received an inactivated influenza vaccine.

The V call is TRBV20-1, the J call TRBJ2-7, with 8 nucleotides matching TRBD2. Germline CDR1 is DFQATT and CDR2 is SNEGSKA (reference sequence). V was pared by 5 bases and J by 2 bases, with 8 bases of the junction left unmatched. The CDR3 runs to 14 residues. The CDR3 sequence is CSARRAGATYEQYF. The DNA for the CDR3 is TGCAGTGCTCGAAGAGCGGGAGCCACCTACGAGCAGTACTTC.

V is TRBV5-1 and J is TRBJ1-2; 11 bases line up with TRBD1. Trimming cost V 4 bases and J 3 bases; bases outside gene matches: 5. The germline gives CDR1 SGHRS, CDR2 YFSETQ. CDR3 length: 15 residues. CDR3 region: CASSPGQGDYYGYTF. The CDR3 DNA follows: TGCGCCAGCAGCCCGGGACAGGGGGATTACTATGGCTACACCTTC.

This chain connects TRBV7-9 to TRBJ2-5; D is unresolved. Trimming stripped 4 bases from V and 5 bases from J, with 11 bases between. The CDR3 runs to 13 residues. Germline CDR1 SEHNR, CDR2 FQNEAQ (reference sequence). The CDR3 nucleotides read TGTGCCAGCAGCTCCGGGCTGTGGGAGACCCAGTACTTC. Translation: CASSSGLWETQYF.

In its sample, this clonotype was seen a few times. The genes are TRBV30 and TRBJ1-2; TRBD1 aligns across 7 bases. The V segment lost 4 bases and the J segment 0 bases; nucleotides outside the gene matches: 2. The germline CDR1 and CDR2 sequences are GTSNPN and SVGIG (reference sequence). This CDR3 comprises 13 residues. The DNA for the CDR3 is TGTGCCTGGATGGGGACAGCTAACTATGGCTACACCTTC. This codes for CAWMGTANYGYTF.

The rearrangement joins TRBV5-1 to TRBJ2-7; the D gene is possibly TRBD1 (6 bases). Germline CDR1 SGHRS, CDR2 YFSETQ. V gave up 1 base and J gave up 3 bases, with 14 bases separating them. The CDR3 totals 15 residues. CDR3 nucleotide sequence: TGCGCCAGCAGCTTGTCGCCAGGGGCATACTACGAGCAGTACTTC. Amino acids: CASSLSPGAYYEQYF.

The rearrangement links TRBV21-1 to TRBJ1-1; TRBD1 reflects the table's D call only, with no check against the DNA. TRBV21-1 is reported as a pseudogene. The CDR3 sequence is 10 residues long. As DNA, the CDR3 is TGTGCCACCCGACAGGGGAAGGCTTTCTTT. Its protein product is CATRQGKAFF.

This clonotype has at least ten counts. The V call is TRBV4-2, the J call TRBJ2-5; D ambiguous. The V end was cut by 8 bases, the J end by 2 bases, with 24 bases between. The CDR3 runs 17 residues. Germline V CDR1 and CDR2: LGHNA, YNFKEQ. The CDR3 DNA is TGTGCCAGCCCCACCAAGCTGGGCGGATTTGAACAAGAGACCCAGTACTTC. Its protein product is CASPTKLGGFEQETQYF.

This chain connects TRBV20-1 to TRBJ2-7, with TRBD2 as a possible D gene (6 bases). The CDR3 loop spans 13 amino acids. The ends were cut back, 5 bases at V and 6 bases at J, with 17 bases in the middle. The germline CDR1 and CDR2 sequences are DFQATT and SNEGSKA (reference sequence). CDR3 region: CSASRGLRFEQYF. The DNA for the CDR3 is TGCAGTGCTTCCCGGGGGTTGAGGTTCGAGCAGTACTTC.

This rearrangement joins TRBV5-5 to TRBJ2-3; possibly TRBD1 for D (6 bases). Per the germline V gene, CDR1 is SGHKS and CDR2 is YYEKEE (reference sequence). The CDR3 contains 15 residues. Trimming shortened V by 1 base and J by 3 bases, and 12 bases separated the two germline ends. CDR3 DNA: TGTGCCAGCAGCTTGAGTAGGGGGAATACAGATACGCAGTATTTT. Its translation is CASSLSRGNTDTQYF.

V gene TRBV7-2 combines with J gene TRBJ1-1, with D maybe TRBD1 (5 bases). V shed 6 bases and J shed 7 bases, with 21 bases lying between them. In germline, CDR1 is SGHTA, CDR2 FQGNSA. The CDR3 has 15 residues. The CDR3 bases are TGTGCCAGCAGTCCAACCGGGACGATTGGTGGTGAAGCTTTCTTT. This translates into CASSPTGTIGGEAFF.

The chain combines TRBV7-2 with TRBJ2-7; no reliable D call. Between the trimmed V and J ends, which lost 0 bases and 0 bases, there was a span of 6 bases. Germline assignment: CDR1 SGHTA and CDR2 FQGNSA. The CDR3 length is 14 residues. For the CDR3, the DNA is TGTGCCAGCAGCTTAGCCGCCAACTCCTACGAGCAGTACTTC. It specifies CASSLAANSYEQYF.

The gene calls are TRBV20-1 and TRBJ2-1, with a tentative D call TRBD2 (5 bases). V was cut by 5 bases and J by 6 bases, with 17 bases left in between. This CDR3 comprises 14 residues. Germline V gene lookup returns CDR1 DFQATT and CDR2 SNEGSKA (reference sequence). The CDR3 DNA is TGCAGTGCTCCCCGGTCGGCCGCGGGCAATGAGCAGTTCTTC. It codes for CSAPRSAAGNEQFF.

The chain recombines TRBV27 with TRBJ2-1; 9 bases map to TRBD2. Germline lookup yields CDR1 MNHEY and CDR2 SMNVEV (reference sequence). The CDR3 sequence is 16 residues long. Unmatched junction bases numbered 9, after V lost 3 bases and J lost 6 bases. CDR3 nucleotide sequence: TGTGCCAGCAGTTTCCTTAGCGGGAGAAGTGGCAATGAGCAGTTCTTC. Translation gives CASSFLSGRSGNEQFF.

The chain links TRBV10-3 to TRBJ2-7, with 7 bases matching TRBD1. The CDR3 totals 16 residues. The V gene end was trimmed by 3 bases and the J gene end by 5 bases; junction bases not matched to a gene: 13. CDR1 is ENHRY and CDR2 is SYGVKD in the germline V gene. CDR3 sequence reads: CAISDRWPRGNDEQYF. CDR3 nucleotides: TGTGCCATCAGTGACCGATGGCCCAGGGGGAATGACGAGCAGTACTTC.